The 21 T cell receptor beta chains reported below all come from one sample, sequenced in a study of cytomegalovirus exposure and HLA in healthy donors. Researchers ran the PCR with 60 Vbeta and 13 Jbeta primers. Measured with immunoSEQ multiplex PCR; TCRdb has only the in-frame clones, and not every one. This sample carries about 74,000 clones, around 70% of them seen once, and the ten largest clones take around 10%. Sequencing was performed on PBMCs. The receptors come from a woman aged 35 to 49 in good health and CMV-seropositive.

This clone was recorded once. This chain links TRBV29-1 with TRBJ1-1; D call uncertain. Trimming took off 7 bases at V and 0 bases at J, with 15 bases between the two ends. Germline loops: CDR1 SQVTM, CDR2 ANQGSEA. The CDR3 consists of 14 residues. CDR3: CSAASGDMNTEAFF. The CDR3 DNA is TGCAGCGCCGCATCCGGGGATATGAACACTGAAGCTTTCTTT.

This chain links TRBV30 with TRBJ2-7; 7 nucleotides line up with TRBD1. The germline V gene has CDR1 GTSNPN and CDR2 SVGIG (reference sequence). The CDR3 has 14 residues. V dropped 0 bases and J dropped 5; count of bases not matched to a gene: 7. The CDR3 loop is CAWSVQGSKDEQYF. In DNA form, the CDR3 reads TGTGCCTGGAGTGTACAGGGGAGTAAGGACGAGCAGTACTTC.

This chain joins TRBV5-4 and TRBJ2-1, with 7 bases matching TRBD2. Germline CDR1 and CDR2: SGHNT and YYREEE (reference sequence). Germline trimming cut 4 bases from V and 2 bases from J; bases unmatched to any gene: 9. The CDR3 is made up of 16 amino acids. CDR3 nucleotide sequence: TGTGCCAGCAGCCTAAGCCTAGCGGTCGCCTACAATGAGCAGTTCTTC. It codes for CASSLSLAVAYNEQFF.

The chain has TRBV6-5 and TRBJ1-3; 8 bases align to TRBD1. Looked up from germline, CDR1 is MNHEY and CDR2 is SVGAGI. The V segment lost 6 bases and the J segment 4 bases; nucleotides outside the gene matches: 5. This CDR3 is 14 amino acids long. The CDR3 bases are TGTGCCAGCAGACCTGACAGGGGAGGAAACACCATATATTTT. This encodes CASRPDRGGNTIYF.

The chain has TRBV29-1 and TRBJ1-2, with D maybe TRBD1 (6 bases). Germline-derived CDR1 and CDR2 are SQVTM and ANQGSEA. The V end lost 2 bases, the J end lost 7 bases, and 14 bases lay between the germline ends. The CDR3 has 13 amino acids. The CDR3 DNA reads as TGCAGCGTTGAAAGATCAGGGGATCCTGGCTACACCTTC. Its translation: CSVERSGDPGYTF.

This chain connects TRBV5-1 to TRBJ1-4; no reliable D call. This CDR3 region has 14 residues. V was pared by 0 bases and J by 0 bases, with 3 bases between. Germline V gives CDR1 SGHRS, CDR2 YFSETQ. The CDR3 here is CASSLDSTNEKLFF. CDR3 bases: TGCGCCAGCAGCTTGGACTCAACTAATGAAAAACTGTTTTTT.

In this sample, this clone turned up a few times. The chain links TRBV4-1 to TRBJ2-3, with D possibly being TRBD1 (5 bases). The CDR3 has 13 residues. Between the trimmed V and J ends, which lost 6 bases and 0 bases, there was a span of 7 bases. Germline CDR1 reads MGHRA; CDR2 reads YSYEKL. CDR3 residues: CASRGLSTDTQYF. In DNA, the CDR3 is TGCGCCAGCAGGGGGCTGAGCACAGATACGCAGTATTTT.

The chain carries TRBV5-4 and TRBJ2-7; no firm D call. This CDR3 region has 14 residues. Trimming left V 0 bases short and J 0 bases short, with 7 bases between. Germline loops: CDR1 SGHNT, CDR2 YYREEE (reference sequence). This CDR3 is CASSLDPDSYEQYF. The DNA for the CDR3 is TGTGCCAGCAGCTTGGATCCAGACTCCTACGAGCAGTACTTC.

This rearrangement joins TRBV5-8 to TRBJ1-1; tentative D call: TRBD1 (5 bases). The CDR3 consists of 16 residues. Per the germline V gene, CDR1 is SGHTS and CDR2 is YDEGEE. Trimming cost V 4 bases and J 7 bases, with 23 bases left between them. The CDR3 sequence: CASSAAGGVRGFEAFF. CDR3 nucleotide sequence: TGTGCCAGCAGCGCAGCCGGGGGGGTACGAGGTTTTGAAGCTTTCTTT.

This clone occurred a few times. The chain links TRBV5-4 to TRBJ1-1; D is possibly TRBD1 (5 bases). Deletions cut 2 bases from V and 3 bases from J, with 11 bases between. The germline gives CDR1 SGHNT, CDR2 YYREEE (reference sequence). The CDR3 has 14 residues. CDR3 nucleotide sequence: TGTGCCAGCAGCTTTGGAGACAGCTACACTGAAGCTTTCTTT. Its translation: CASSFGDSYTEAFF. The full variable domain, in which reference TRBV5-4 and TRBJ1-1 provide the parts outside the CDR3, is ETGVTQSPTHLIKTRGQQVTLRCSSQSGHNTVSWYQQALGQGPQFIFQYYREEENGRGNFPPRFSGLQFPNYSSELNVNALELDDSALYLCASSFGDSYTEAFFGQGTRLTVV.

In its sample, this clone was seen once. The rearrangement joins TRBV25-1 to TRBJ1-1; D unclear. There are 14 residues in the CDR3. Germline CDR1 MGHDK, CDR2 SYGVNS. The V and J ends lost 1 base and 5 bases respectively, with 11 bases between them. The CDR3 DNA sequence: TGTGCCAGCAGTGAATTGCGGGGTGGTACTGAAGCTTTCTTT. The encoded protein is CASSELRGGTEAFF.

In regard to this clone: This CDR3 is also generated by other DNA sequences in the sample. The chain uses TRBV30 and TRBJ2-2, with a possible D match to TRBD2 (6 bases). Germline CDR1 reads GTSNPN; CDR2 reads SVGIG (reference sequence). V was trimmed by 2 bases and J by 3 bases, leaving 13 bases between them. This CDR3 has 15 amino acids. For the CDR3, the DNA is TGTGCCTGGAGTTTAGGGTTAGCGGACACCGGGGAGCTGTTTTTT. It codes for CAWSLGLADTGELFF. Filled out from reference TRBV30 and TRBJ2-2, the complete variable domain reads SQTIHQWPATLVQPVGSPLSLECTVEGTSNPNLYWYRQAAGRGLQLLFYSVGIGQISSEVPQNLSASRPQDRQFILSSKKLLLSDSGFYLCAWSLGLADTGELFFGEGSRLTVL.

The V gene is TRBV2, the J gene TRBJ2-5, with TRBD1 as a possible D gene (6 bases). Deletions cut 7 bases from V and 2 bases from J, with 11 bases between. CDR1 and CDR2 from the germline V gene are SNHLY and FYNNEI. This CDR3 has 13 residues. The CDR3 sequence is CASKGQPQETQYF. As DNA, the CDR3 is TGTGCCAGCAAAGGACAGCCTCAAGAGACCCAGTACTTC.

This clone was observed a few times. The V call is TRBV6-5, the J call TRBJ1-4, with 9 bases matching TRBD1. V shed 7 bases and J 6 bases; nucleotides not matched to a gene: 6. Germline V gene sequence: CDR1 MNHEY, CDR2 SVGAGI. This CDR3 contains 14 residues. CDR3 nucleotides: TGTGCCAGCACCGACGGGACAGGGTATGAAAAACTGTTTTTT. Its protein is CASTDGTGYEKLFF.

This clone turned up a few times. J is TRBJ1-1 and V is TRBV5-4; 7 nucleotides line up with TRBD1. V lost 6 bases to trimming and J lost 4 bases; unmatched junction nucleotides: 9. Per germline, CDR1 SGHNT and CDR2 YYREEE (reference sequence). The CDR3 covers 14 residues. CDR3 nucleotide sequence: TGTGCCAGCAACCGACAGGGAATGTTCACTGAAGCTTTCTTT. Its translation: CASNRQGMFTEAFF.

CDR3 sequence reads: CASSLFGSRRDTEAFF. CDR3 sequence (DNA): TGCGCCAGCAGCTTGTTTGGTTCCCGCCGGGACACTGAAGCTTTCTTT. J is TRBJ1-1 and V is TRBV5-1; unclear D gene. Trimming pared 1 base from V and 3 bases from J, leaving 16 bases between. Looked up from germline, CDR1 is SGHRS and CDR2 is YFSETQ. The CDR3 loop spans 16 amino acids.

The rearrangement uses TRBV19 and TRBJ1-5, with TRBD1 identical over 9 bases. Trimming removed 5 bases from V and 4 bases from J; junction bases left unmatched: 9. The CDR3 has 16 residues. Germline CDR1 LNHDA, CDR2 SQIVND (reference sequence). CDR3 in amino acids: CASSARQGQGNQPQHF. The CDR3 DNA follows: TGTGCCAGTAGTGCACGACAAGGACAGGGGAATCAGCCCCAGCATTTT.

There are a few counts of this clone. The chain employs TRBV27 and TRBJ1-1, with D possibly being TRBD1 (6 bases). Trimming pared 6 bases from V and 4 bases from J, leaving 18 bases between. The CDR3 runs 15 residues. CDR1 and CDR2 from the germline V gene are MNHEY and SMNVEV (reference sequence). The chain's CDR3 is CASRSGGGESTEAFF. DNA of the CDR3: TGTGCCAGCAGATCAGGAGGGGGGGAGAGCACTGAAGCTTTCTTT.

The CDR3 sequence: CASSLGSGMNTEAFF. CDR3 in DNA: TGTGCCAGCAGCTTAGGATCAGGTATGAACACTGAAGCTTTCTTT. The chain employs TRBV7-2 and TRBJ1-1; D is unclear. CDR3 length: 15 residues. CDR1 and CDR2 (germline): SGHTA, FQGNSA. V lost 1 base to trimming and J lost 0 bases, with 9 bases between them.

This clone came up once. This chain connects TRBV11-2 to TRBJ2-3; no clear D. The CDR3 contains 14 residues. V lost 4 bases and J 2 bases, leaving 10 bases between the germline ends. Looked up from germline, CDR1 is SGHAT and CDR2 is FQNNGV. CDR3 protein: CASSSTSYTDTQYF. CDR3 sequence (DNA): TGTGCCAGCAGCTCCACCAGTTACACAGATACGCAGTATTTT.

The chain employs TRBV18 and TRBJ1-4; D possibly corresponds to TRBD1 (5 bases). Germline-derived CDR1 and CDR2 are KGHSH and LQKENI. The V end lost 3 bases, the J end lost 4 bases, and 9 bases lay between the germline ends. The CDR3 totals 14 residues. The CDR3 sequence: CASSPQGYNEKLFF. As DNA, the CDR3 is TGTGCCAGCTCACCCCAGGGTTATAATGAAAAACTGTTTTTT. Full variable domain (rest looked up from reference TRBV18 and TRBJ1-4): NAGVMQNPRHLVRRRGQEARLRCSPMKGHSHVYWYRQLPEEGLKFMVYLQKENIIDESGMPKERFSAEFPKEGPSILRIQQVVRGDSAAYFCASSPQGYNEKLFFGSGTQLSVL.